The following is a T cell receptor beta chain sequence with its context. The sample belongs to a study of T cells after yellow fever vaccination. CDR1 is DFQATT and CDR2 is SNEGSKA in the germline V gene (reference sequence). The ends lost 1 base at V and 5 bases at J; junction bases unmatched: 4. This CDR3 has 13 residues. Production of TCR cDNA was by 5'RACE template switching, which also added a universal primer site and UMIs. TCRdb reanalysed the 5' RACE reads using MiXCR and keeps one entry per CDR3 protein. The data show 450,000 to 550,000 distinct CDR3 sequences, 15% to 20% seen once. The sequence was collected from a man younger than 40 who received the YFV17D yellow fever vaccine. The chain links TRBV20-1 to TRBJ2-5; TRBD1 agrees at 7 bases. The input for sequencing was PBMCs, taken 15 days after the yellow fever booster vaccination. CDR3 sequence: CSARGTGGETQYF. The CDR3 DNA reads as TGCAGTGCTAGAGGGACAGGTGGGGAGACCCAGTACTTC.